This TCR beta chain was sequenced in a study of OX40 agonist ivuxolimab in advanced cancers. With respect to the entire study: The costimulatory receptor OX40 (CD134) was targeted by ivuxolimab, a fully human IgG2 agonistic monoclonal antibody. The paper describes the monotherapy dose-escalation part (N of about 50 patients) of the phase I trial of ivuxolimab. Three dose-escalation patients achieved partial responses, one with hepatocellular carcinoma and two with cutaneous melanoma. Patients were allowed to have had prior anti-PD-1, anti-PD-L1 or anti-CTLA-4 therapy, and 40% of the dose-escalation patients had previously received checkpoint inhibitors. Among the roughly 52 dose-escalation patients, roughly 20 had hepatocellular carcinoma, about 15 melanoma, 9 renal cell carcinoma and 9 head and neck cancer. Intravenous ivuxolimab was administered to patients every 2 weeks at six dose levels: 0.01, 0.1, 0.3, 1.5, 3 and 10 mg/kg. The point of sequencing TCRbeta in the periphery was to test whether ivuxolimab changed TCR sequence diversity and drove clonal T-cell expansion. A male proportion of under 85% and a mean age of around 60 years, ranging from about 23 to 90, were recorded for the dose-escalation cohort. The investigation overall reported the following: In the 0.1-3.0 mg/kg groups, partial responders were among the patients with the lowest normalized peripheral clonal expansion, particularly in CD8+ T cells. The antigen specificity of the peripheral T cells that underwent clonal expansion was not determined. At doses from 0.1 to 3.0 mg/kg, clonal expansion was seen in both CD4+ and CD8+ blood T cells between baseline and week 6. After ivuxolimab, expanded clones were on average more numerous among CD8+ T cells than among CD4+ T cells. Low levels of normalized T-cell clonal expansion were also seen in some nonresponding patients.

Patients with autoimmune disease history or receiving systemic immunosuppression were excluded from the trial. In every dose cohort, peripheral blood was drawn for TCR sequencing at baseline, cycle 4 day 1, and cycle 7 day 1. The samples were drawn from a first-in-human, open-label, multicenter phase I dose-escalation trial of ivuxolimab. Adults with locally advanced or metastatic melanoma, renal cell, hepatocellular, or head and neck squamous cell carcinoma were enrolled in the trial. Before TCR sequencing, CD4+ T cells and CD8+ T cells were sorted from peripheral blood as separate populations. Of note for this clone: The antigen this receptor binds is unknown. Base qualities were left out, and no much larger clone turns up one base away.

To sequence the TCRbeta CDR3 region, genomic DNA was isolated from the sorted cells. The immunoSEQ Assay was used for sequencing of TCRbeta CDR3 regions. The table was pulled from immuneACCESS by TCRdb, which kept in-frame rearrangements only. Such tables lose some clones; where checked, under half of the loss comes from unresolved V genes, and the rest has no known cause. The sample table lists approximately 50,000 clones, about 88% of them with a count of one. The ten largest clonotypes hold 14% of the sample. The CDR3, from cysteine to phenylalanine, totals 17 residues. The read is trimmed to its CDR3 DNA, 51 bases read in frame from base 1. Sequences SGHNT (CDR1) and YYREEE (CDR2) are obtained from the germline V gene (reference sequence). V gives up 3 bases and J gives up 5 bases, and the segment between their germline ends measures 24 bases.

The specimen comprised CD4+ or CD8+ T cells sorted from blood, sampled in a trial of the OX40 agonist ivuxolimab. The clonotype was recovered from an adult with an advanced solid tumor such as melanoma, head and neck, liver or kidney cancer. The rearrangement combines TRBV5-4 with TRBJ2-7, with TRBD2 as a weak D call on 5 bases. The CDR3 region has the sequence CASSSNIPGPDGDEQYF. The base sequence is TGTGCCAGCAGCTCGAACATACCTGGACCGGACGGGGACGAGCAGTACTTC.